This T cell receptor beta chain was identified in a study of T cell repertoires in cytomegalovirus infection. Across the study: Through public TCR beta signatures, both CMV infection and matching HLA type were indicated.

TCRdb fed the reads into MiXCR, producing one record per CDR3 protein. This repertoire shows around 530,000 distinct CDR3 sequences, about 30% found once; its top ten account for about 12%. Study-level results: Carriage of CMV together with the relevant HLA was identifiable through cumulative public TCR beta family frequency.

Of note for this clonotype: Its cognate antigen is unknown.

Trimming cost V 6 bases and J 9 bases, with 16 bases left between them. This CDR3 has 13 residues. The germline V gene encodes CDR1 MDHEN and CDR2 SYDVKM. The genes are TRBV28 and TRBJ2-3, with D maybe TRBD1 (5 bases). The source is a human donor in good health (CMV status not recorded). Some clones in this sample may be carry-over from other donors' samples. Input material: PBMCs. For the CDR3, the DNA is TGTGCCAGCAGACCCACTGTGGGGCGGACGCAGTATTTT. It codes for CASRPTVGRTQYF.